The clone carrying this T cell receptor beta chain was seen only once. Its antigen remains unknown. The source of the sample is a study of cytomegalovirus exposure and HLA in healthy donors. Germline assignment: CDR1 SGHAT and CDR2 FQNNGV. The V gene end was trimmed by 3 bases and the J gene end by 4 bases; junction bases not matched to a gene: 5. CDR3 length equals 14 residues. Regarding the study as a whole: The study listed some 160 cytomegalovirus-associated TCR beta chains.

The PCR used 60 Vbeta and 13 Jbeta primers. Assay used: immunoSEQ multiplex PCR; TCRdb lists only in-frame clones, some missing. The profile covers about 190,000 clones, with 80% appearing a single time and 1.1% taken by the ten largest. The chain employs TRBV11-2 and TRBJ1-1; TRBD1 aligns across 7 bases. The receptor's source is a woman aged 35 to 49 in good health and CMV-seronegative. The material sequenced was PBMCs. CDR3 amino acids: CASSFEGASTEAFF. As DNA, the CDR3 is TGTGCCAGCAGCTTCGAGGGGGCGAGCACTGAAGCTTTCTTT.